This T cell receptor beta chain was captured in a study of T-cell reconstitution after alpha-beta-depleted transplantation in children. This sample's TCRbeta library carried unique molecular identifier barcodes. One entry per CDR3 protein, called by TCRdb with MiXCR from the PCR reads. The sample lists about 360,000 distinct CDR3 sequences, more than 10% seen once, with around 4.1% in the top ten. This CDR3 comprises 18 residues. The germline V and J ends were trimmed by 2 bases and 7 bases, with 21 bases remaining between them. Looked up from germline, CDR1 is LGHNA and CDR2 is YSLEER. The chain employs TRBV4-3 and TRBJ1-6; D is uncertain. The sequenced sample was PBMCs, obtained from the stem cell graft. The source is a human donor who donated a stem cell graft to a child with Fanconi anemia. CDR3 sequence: CASSQSPLSGRKNSPLHF. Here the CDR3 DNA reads TGCGCCAGCAGCCAAAGCCCCCTGTCGGGGAGGAAGAATTCACCCCTCCACTTT.